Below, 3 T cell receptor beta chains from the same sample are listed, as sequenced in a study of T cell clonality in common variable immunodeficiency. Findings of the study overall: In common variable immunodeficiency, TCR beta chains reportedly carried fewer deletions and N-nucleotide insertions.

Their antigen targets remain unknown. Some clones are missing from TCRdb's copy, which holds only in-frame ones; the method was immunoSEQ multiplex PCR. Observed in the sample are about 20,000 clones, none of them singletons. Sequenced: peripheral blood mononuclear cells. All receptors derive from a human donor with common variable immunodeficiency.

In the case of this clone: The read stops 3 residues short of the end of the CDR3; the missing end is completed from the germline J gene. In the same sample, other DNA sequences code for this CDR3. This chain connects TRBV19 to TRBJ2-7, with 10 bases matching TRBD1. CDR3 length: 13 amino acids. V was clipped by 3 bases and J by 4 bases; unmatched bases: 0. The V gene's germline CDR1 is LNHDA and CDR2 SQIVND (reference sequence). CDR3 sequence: CASSMGQGYEQYF. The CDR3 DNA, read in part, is TGTGCCAGTAGTATGGGACAGGGGTACGAG.

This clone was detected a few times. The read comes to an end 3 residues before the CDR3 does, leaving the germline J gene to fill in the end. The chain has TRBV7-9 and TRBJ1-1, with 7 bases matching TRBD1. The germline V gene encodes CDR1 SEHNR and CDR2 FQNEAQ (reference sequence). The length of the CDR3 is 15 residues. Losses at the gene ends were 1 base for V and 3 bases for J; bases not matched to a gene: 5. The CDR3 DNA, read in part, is TGTGCCAGCAGCTTAGGCCAGGGGGTTTACACTGAA. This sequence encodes CASSLGQGVYTE. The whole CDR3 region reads CASSLGQGVYTEAFF.

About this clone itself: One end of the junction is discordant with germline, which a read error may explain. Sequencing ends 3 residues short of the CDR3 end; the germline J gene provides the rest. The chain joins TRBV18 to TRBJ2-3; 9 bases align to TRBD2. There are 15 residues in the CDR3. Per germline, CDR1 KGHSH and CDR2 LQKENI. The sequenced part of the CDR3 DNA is TGTGCCAGCGCACCAGGAGGACTAGCGTCTGGTACG. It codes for CASAPGGLASGT. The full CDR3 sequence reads CASAPGGLASGTQYF.